Shown below are 26 T cell receptor beta chains from a single sample sequenced in a study of cytomegalovirus exposure and HLA in healthy donors. PCR involved 60 Vbeta and 13 Jbeta primers. Clones were read by immunoSEQ multiplex PCR, and TCRdb kept only the in-frame ones, dropping some. The sample gives some 210,000 clones, approximately 80% of which show up once; over 3.5% is in the top ten. The sequencing sample was made of PBMCs. These TCRs come from a male donor in good health and CMV-seronegative.

V is TRBV23-1 and J is TRBJ2-7; TRBD1 matches 10 bases. TRBV23-1 is placed among ORFs of uncertain function. The CDR3 is 17 amino acids. The J segment lost 3 bases and the V segment lost 10 bases, leaving 18 bases of the junction unmatched. CDR3 DNA sequence: TGCGCCACTTACAACCGGGACAGGGGAAGGGGAAGCTACGAGCAGTACTTC. Translation: CATYNRDRGRGSYEQYF.

This chain joins TRBV5-6 and TRBJ2-5, with no clear D. Matching the DNA end better, TRBJ2-7 makes the J call doubtful. Germline values: CDR1 SGHDT, CDR2 YYEEEE. This CDR3 comprises 12 residues. CDR3 sequence reads: CASSFKPSEQYF. The DNA for the CDR3 is TGTGCCAGCAGCTTTAAACCCAGCGAGCAGTACTTC.

This clone was observed a few times. The V call is TRBV27, the J call TRBJ2-1; 9 bases agree with TRBD2. Trimming cost V 5 bases and J 3 bases; bases outside gene matches: 5. CDR3 length equals 15 residues. Germline CDR1 reads MNHEY; CDR2 reads SMNVEV (reference sequence). CDR3 amino acids: CASSLLAGLYNEQFF. The CDR3 bases are TGTGCCAGCAGTCTCCTAGCGGGACTCTACAATGAGCAGTTCTTC.

The rearrangement joins TRBV5-1 to TRBJ1-6; 8 positions match TRBD1. J was trimmed by 5 bases and V by 6 bases; bases with no gene match: 4. CDR1 SGHRS and CDR2 YFSETQ come from the germline V gene. The CDR3 is 14 amino acids. The CDR3 spells CASTRDRHNSPLHF. CDR3 sequence (DNA): TGCGCCAGCACCCGGGACAGGCATAATTCACCCCTCCACTTT.

The gene calls are TRBV28 and TRBJ2-7; 14 bases align to TRBD2. The V and J ends lost 4 bases and 3 bases, in that order; junction bases with no gene match: 5. The CDR3 contains 16 residues. The germline gives CDR1 MDHEN, CDR2 SYDVKM. The chain's CDR3 is CASSSPGLAGGYEQYF. Written as DNA, the CDR3 is TGTGCCAGCAGTTCTCCCGGACTAGCGGGGGGCTACGAGCAGTACTTC. The variable domain in full, completed from reference TRBV28 and TRBJ2-7, reads DVKVTQSSRYLVKRTGEKVFLECVQDMDHENMFWYRQDPGLGLRLIYFSYDVKMKEKGDIPEGYSVSREKKERFSLILESASTNQTSMYLCASSSPGLAGGYEQYFGPGTRLTVT.

The rearrangement uses TRBV10-2 and TRBJ1-2; 10 positions agree with TRBD1. The CDR3 runs to 14 residues. With 10 bases clipped from V and 8 bases from J, the junction kept 13 bases outside the gene matches. In germline, CDR1 is WSHSY, CDR2 SAAADI. Here the CDR3 DNA reads TGCGCCACCTCACTTGGACAGGGGGTCGAAGGCTACACCTTC. This codes for CATSLGQGVEGYTF.

A single count supports this clone. The chain carries TRBV5-1 and TRBJ1-1; D is undetermined. This CDR3 has 14 residues. Trimming removed 4 bases from V and 1 base from J, with 11 bases in between. The germline CDR1 and CDR2 sequences are SGHRS and YFSETQ. The CDR3 loop is CASSASAGNTEAFF. For the CDR3, the DNA is TGCGCCAGCAGCGCCTCAGCGGGGAACACTGAAGCTTTCTTT.

The chain uses TRBV7-2 and TRBJ2-7; TRBD2 matches at 16 bases. From germline, CDR1 is SGHTA and CDR2 FQGNSA. The CDR3 contains 18 residues. V was pared by 7 bases and J by 6 bases, with 15 bases of the junction left unmatched. The CDR3 sequence: CASTGSGLAGGHGSEQYF. Here the CDR3 DNA reads TGTGCCAGCACCGGATCGGGACTAGCGGGAGGGCACGGCAGCGAGCAGTACTTC.

This clone has more than one count but fewer than ten. The rearrangement joins TRBV28 to TRBJ2-7, with TRBD2 matching over 10 bases. After removal of 4 bases from V and 3 bases from J, the junction contained 9 bases not matched to a gene. Looked up from germline, CDR1 is MDHEN and CDR2 is SYDVKM. The CDR3 consists of 16 residues. The CDR3 nucleotides read TGTGCCAGCAGTTCTAGCGGGAGTCTATTTCACTACGAGCAGTACTTC. Protein: CASSSSGSLFHYEQYF.

This sequence joins TRBV7-3 and TRBJ2-3; TRBD2 matches 7 bases. J gave up 10 bases and V 1 base, and 14 bases lay outside the gene matches. The CDR3 is made up of 16 amino acids. Germline CDR1 reads SGHTA; CDR2 reads FQGTGA. CDR3 coding DNA: TGTGCCAGCAGCTTAATGGGAAGCGGGGCTGGCGGGTCGCAGTATTTT. Translating it yields CASSLMGSGAGGSQYF.

The chain links TRBV11-2 to TRBJ1-1; 8 positions agree with TRBD1. Per germline, CDR1 SGHAT and CDR2 FQNNGV. The CDR3 runs 13 residues. V lost 6 bases to trimming and J lost 8 bases; unmatched junction nucleotides: 8. The CDR3 loop reads CASRVDNRGEAFF. In DNA, the CDR3 is TGTGCCAGCAGGGTCGACAACAGGGGGGAAGCTTTCTTT.

This clone was seen just once. The chain recombines TRBV5-1 with TRBJ2-7; 9 bases map to TRBD1. The V gene's germline CDR1 is SGHRS and CDR2 YFSETQ. The length of the CDR3 is 16 residues. V lost 5 bases to trimming and J lost 5 bases; unmatched junction nucleotides: 14. CDR3 sequence: CASRPPPRDRANEQYF. CDR3 DNA sequence: TGCGCCAGCAGACCACCCCCCAGGGACAGGGCCAACGAGCAGTACTTC.

The chain has TRBV5-3 and TRBJ1-4; tentatively, D is TRBD1 (5 bases). TRBV5-3 is an open reading frame, and its role is uncertain. Trimming removed 4 bases at V and 11 bases at J, with 9 bases between. The CDR3 totals 11 residues. The CDR3 reads CARSRPGKLFF. In nucleotides, the CDR3 is TGTGCCAGAAGCCGACCAGGGAAACTGTTTTTT.

This chain joins TRBV6-1 and TRBJ1-5, with D maybe TRBD1 (5 bases). The germline gives CDR1 MNHNS, CDR2 SASEGT. V lost 3 bases and J lost 5, with 20 bases in between. This CDR3 region has 17 residues. CDR3 nucleotide sequence: TGTGCCAGCAGTGATCGGCCAGGGCATCGGCCGGATCAGCCCCAGCATTTT. It yields the protein CASSDRPGHRPDQPQHF.

V and J are TRBV28 and TRBJ2-7; 9 nucleotides line up with TRBD1. The CDR3 runs to 15 residues. CDR1 is MDHEN and CDR2 is SYDVKM in the germline V gene. V was clipped by 5 bases and J by 0 bases; unmatched bases: 5. The CDR3 nucleotides are TGTGCCAGCAGTCCGGGGACAGGGCTCTCCTACGAGCAGTACTTC. It translates to CASSPGTGLSYEQYF.

This rearrangement joins TRBV27 to TRBJ2-5, with TRBD1 identical over 9 bases. The CDR3 length is 13 residues. Germline lookup yields CDR1 MNHEY and CDR2 SMNVEV (reference sequence). Trimming removed 5 bases from V and 9 bases from J; junction bases left unmatched: 7. Here the CDR3 reads CASSLRDRVAQYF. In DNA form, the CDR3 reads TGTGCCAGCAGTCTCCGGGACAGGGTAGCCCAGTACTTC.

In this sample, this clone turned up once. The V gene is TRBV7-2, the J gene TRBJ2-1; TRBD2 aligns across 7 bases. CDR1 is SGHTA, CDR2 FQGNSA, per germline. The CDR3 is made up of 16 amino acids. J gave up 1 base and V 2 bases, and 5 bases lay outside the gene matches. CDR3 protein: CASSLRQAGSYNEQFF. As DNA, the CDR3 is TGTGCCAGCAGCTTACGCCAAGCGGGGTCCTACAATGAGCAGTTCTTC.

This clone has a handful of counts. V is TRBV7-9 and J is TRBJ1-1; D unresolved. V gave up 1 base and J gave up 3 bases, with 6 bases separating them. CDR1 is SEHNR and CDR2 is FQNEAQ in the germline V gene (reference sequence). This CDR3 spans 13 amino acids. In DNA form, the CDR3 reads TGTGCCAGCAGCTTAGTACCGGACACTGAAGCTTTCTTT. This sequence encodes CASSLVPDTEAFF.

The gene calls are TRBV4-1 and TRBJ2-3; 8 nucleotides match TRBD2. J gave up 7 bases and V 1 base, and 4 bases lay outside the gene matches. The CDR3 is 14 amino acids. Germline-derived CDR1 and CDR2 are MGHRA and YSYEKL. The CDR3 DNA sequence: TGCGCCAGCAGCCAAGGACTAGCGTTAAATACGCAGTATTTT. Translation: CASSQGLALNTQYF.

This chain connects TRBV9 to TRBJ2-7; D is perhaps TRBD2 (6 bases). The CDR3 is made up of 14 amino acids. Per the germline V gene, CDR1 is SGDLS and CDR2 is YYNGEE. Trimming pared 3 bases from V and 0 bases from J, leaving 10 bases between. This CDR3 reads CASSAPGLSYEQYF. CDR3 nucleotide sequence: TGTGCCAGCAGCGCCCCGGGACTCTCCTACGAGCAGTACTTC. The entire variable domain, with the rest obtained from reference TRBV9 and TRBJ2-7, is as follows: DSGVTQTPKHLITATGQRVTLRCSPRSGDLSVYWYQQSLDQGLQFLIQYYNGEERAKGNILERFSAQQFPDLHSELNLSSLELGDSALYFCASSAPGLSYEQYFGPGTRLTVT.

This chain links TRBV5-1 with TRBJ2-3, with TRBD2 matching 8 bases. The V gene end was trimmed by 0 bases and the J gene end by 4 bases; junction bases not matched to a gene: 4. The CDR3 is 15 residues long. CDR1 and CDR2 (germline): SGHRS, YFSETQ. In DNA form, the CDR3 reads TGCGCCAGCAGCTTGGTCCTAGCGGGCGCAGATACGCAGTATTTT. Its protein product is CASSLVLAGADTQYF.

This clone has a handful of counts. The V call is TRBV6-5, the J call TRBJ2-7, with 10 nucleotides matching TRBD1. The germline V gene has CDR1 MNHEY and CDR2 SVGAGI. CDR3 length: 15 amino acids. Germline trimming cut 4 bases from V and 2 bases from J; bases unmatched to any gene: 5. CDR3 in amino acids: CASSSPGTGAYEQYF. CDR3 nucleotide sequence: TGTGCCAGCAGTTCCCCCGGGACAGGGGCCTACGAGCAGTACTTC.

The gene calls are TRBV5-1 and TRBJ2-3; 7 bases agree with TRBD1. Per the germline V gene, CDR1 is SGHRS and CDR2 is YFSETQ. The CDR3 contains 12 residues. V lost 4 bases to trimming and J lost 11 bases; unmatched junction nucleotides: 7. The CDR3 coding sequence is TGCGCCAGCAGCCCCCAGGGGGACCGGCAGTATTTT. Translation gives CASSPQGDRQYF.

The chain carries TRBV4-1 and TRBJ2-7; D is unresolved. Trimming cost V 1 base and J 2 bases, with 9 bases left between them. The V gene's germline CDR1 is MGHRA and CDR2 YSYEKL. The CDR3 totals 14 residues. The CDR3: CASSQGGQTYEQYF. DNA for the CDR3: TGCGCCAGCAGCCAAGGAGGCCAGACCTACGAGCAGTACTTC.

V usage is TRBV10-1 and J usage is TRBJ2-3; tentative D call: TRBD2 (5 bases). CDR1 is WNHNN, CDR2 SYGVQD, per germline (reference sequence). V lost 4 bases to trimming and J lost 5 bases, with 16 bases between them. The CDR3 runs to 15 residues. CDR3 sequence reads: CASSGAGGLKDTQYF. In nucleotides, the CDR3 is TGCGCCAGCAGTGGCGCAGGAGGACTCAAAGATACGCAGTATTTT.

The CDR3 DNA is TGTGCCAGCTCACCTCGGGGACTAGGAATGGCCGGGGAGCTGTTTTTT. This sequence encodes CASSPRGLGMAGELFF. The chain couples TRBV9 to TRBJ2-2, with TRBD2 matching 8 bases. The germline CDR1 and CDR2 sequences are SGDLS and YYNGEE. Unmatched junction bases numbered 14, after V lost 7 bases and J lost 6 bases. The CDR3 spans 16 residues.